Listed below are T cell receptor beta chains from one sample, sequenced in a study of molecular identifiers for immune sequencing clone quantification. In TCRdb, the PCR reads were re-called with MiXCR into one record per CDR3 protein. The sample holds some 580,000 distinct CDR3 sequences, 25% seen once. The sequenced material came from naive CD8+ T cells from blood, with Jurkat cell RNA spiked in. The source is a human donor in good health. Some libraries in this study had Jurkat cell RNA spiked in. The CDR3 runs from the conserved cysteine through the conserved F or W.

TRBJ1-5	TRBV19	CASSTTGALHQPQHF
TRBJ2-4	TRBV7-2	CASSLRGLTAKNIQYF
TRBJ1-5	TRBV20-1	CSASGEGGNQPQHF
TRBJ1-2	TRBV10-2	CASSGTANYGYTF
TRBJ2-7	TRBV27	CASSPTGLATYEQYF
TRBJ2-7	TRBV3-1	CASSPSGTGLYGQYF
TRBJ1-5	TRBV27	CAGRSQGLAQPQHF
TRBJ1-1	TRBV6-1	CASSEMWVPNTEAFF
TRBJ2-7	TRBV4-3	CASSQDYTGIMEQYF
TRBJ1-1	TRBV27	CASSSRHTYTEAFF
TRBJ2-7	TRBV20-1	CSARSTATYEQYF
TRBJ1-6	TRBV4-3	CASSQETNSPLHF
TRBJ2-3	TRBV4-3	CASSQESGGPTDTQYF
TRBJ2-7	TRBV6-2/TRBV6-3	CASSSPRRQGVYEQYF